This TCR beta chain originates from a study of T cells in Graves' hyperthyroidism and ophthalmopathy. Hyperthyroidism in the patients, aged 18 to 65, was newly diagnosed and under 2 months in duration. Every diagnosis used clinical symptoms, serum thyroxine and TRAb, thyroid ultrasound and orbital computed tomography. Isolation of PBMCs was performed on around 9.8 ml fresh peripheral blood. This clonotype came up many times. Germline V gene lookup returns CDR1 SGHAT and CDR2 FQNNGV. The CDR3 totals 14 residues. Trimming took 2 bases from V and 5 from J, leaving 13 bases between them. Amplification targeted TCR beta CDR3 regions from RNA transcripts. With the HTBI primer set, the TCR CDR3 went through a first round of RT-PCR. TCRdb called the multiplex PCR reads again in MiXCR, with one record for every CDR3 protein. The data hold 600,000 to 650,000 distinct CDR3 sequences, with roughly 16% observed a single time.

This receptor was obtained from a woman aged 25-40 years with Graves' hyperthyroidism. This chain connects TRBV11-2 to TRBJ2-7; D gene unclear. Input material: blood. The CDR3 nucleotides read TGTGCCAGCAGCTTAATTTATAGCACCAACGAGCAGTACTTC. Its protein is CASSLIYSTNEQYF.